The 21 T cell receptor beta chains reported below all come from one sample, sequenced in a study of blood T cell repertoires in COVID-19. Method: immunoSEQ multiplex PCR; TCRdb's copy keeps in-frame clones and lacks some. The data contain about 67,000 clones, over 80% of them singletons. Sequencing was performed on peripheral blood. The source is a man between 50 and 59 years old with active COVID-19.

The chain uses TRBV7-3 and TRBJ2-7; D call uncertain. Germline V gene sequence: CDR1 SGHTA, CDR2 FQGTGA. V gave up 3 bases and J gave up 0 bases, with 12 bases separating them. This CDR3 contains 15 residues. CDR3 loop: CASSFGLLSSYEQYF. CDR3 nucleotides: TGTGCCAGCAGCTTCGGTCTGTTGAGCTCCTACGAGCAGTACTTC.

This rearrangement joins TRBV7-2 to TRBJ2-2; D is undetermined. The V and J ends lost 5 bases and 5 bases respectively, with 9 bases between them. This CDR3 region has 13 residues. Germline CDR1 SGHTA, CDR2 FQGNSA. The CDR3 DNA reads as TGTGCCAGCAGCCCTCTCGGGACCGGGGAGCTGTTTTTT. Residues: CASSPLGTGELFF.

This chain links TRBV7-9 with TRBJ2-7, with D perhaps matching TRBD2 (6 bases). Trimming took 1 base from V and 5 from J, leaving 12 bases between them. This CDR3 is built from 14 residues. Germline V gives CDR1 SEHNR, CDR2 FQNEAQ (reference sequence). The CDR3 DNA follows: TGTGCCAGCAGCTTAGAAATTCGGACTAACGAGCAGTACTTC. Translating it yields CASSLEIRTNEQYF.

V gene TRBV7-2 combines with J gene TRBJ2-5; 11 positions match TRBD1. CDR1 is SGHTA and CDR2 is FQGNSA in the germline V gene. V lost 0 bases, J lost 5 bases, and 8 bases stayed unmatched. This CDR3 is built from 17 residues. CDR3 nucleotide sequence: TGTGCCAGCAGCTTAGCGAGGAGGGACAGGGGGGAGGAGACCCAGTACTTC. Amino acid sequence: CASSLARRDRGEETQYF.

V and J are TRBV6-1 and TRBJ1-1; D gene uncertain. CDR1 and CDR2 from the germline V gene are MNHNS and SASEGT. The CDR3 consists of 13 residues. With 6 bases removed from V and 3 bases from J, the gap between germline ends came to 11 bases. The CDR3: CASRTGLYTEAFF. In DNA form, the CDR3 reads TGTGCCAGCAGGACCGGGTTATACACTGAAGCTTTCTTT.

The J gene is TRBJ2-1, the V gene TRBV11-3, with 12 bases that match TRBD2. V dropped 11 bases and J dropped 0; count of bases not matched to a gene: 17. Per the germline V gene, CDR1 is SGHNT and CDR2 is YENEEA. The CDR3 sequence is 19 residues long. The CDR3 reads CAPRLGLAGGPGSYNEQFF. For the CDR3, the DNA is TGTGCCCCCCGCTTAGGTCTAGCGGGGGGGCCGGGCTCCTACAATGAGCAGTTCTTC. The full variable domain, in which reference TRBV11-3 and TRBJ2-1 provide the parts outside the CDR3, is EAGVVQSPRYKIIEKKQPVAFWCNPISGHNTLYWYLQNLGQGPELLIRYENEEAVDDSQLPKDRFSAERLKGVDSTLKIQPAELGDSAVYLCAPRLGLAGGPGSYNEQFFGPGTRLTVL.

The rearrangement joins TRBV19 to TRBJ2-7, with D possibly TRBD1 on 5 matching bases. From germline, CDR1 is LNHDA and CDR2 SQIVND (reference sequence). The CDR3 runs 14 residues. V shed 3 bases and J shed 3 bases, with 12 bases lying between them. CDR3 residues: CASSIRQGDYEQYF. The DNA for the CDR3 is TGTGCCAGTAGTATTAGGCAGGGCGACTACGAGCAGTACTTC.

The chain carries TRBV9 and TRBJ2-5, with D possibly being TRBD2 (6 bases). Germline CDR1 and CDR2: SGDLS and YYNGEE. V was pared by 4 bases and J by 2 bases, with 15 bases between. The CDR3 spans 15 residues. CDR3 sequence (DNA): TGTGCCAGCAGCCCTCAGAAGGGGACTCAAGAGACCCAGTACTTC. It yields the protein CASSPQKGTQETQYF.

This sequence joins TRBV7-9 and TRBJ2-1; D ambiguous. The germline CDR1 and CDR2 sequences are SEHNR and FQNEAQ (reference sequence). The CDR3 length is 15 residues. The V and J ends lost 5 bases and 0 bases respectively, with 11 bases between them. CDR3 sequence: CASSPLSYSYNEQFF. The CDR3 nucleotides are TGTGCCAGCAGCCCTCTTAGTTACTCCTACAATGAGCAGTTCTTC.

The chain recombines TRBV19 with TRBJ2-1, with 11 bases that match TRBD2. The CDR3 is 16 amino acids. The V and J ends lost 6 bases and 1 base, in that order; junction bases with no gene match: 5. Germline V lookup: CDR1 LNHDA, CDR2 SQIVND (reference sequence). CDR3 protein: CASRASSGGSYNEQFF. The CDR3 coding sequence is TGTGCCAGTAGGGCGTCTAGCGGGGGGTCCTACAATGAGCAGTTCTTC. Combining the CDR3 with reference TRBV19 and TRBJ2-1 gives the whole variable domain DGGITQSPKYLFRKEGQNVTLSCEQNLNHDAMYWYRQDPGQGLRLIYYSQIVNDFQKGDIAEGYSVSREKKESFPLTVTSAQKNPTAFYLCASRASSGGSYNEQFFGPGTRLTVL.

CDR3 region: CASSLTLASGGLSYNEQFF. DNA for the CDR3: TGTGCCAGCAGTTTAACTTTGGCTAGCGGGGGACTATCCTACAATGAGCAGTTCTTC. The J gene is TRBJ2-1, the V gene TRBV7-2; 10 positions agree with TRBD2. The germline V gene has CDR1 SGHTA and CDR2 FQGNSA. The CDR3 totals 19 residues. V dropped 6 bases and J dropped 1; count of bases not matched to a gene: 15.

The V and J genes are TRBV29-1 and TRBJ1-2; a weak D match, TRBD1 (6 bases). Germline V gene data show CDR1 as SQVTM and CDR2 as ANQGSEA. This CDR3 is built from 13 residues. V lost 5 bases and J lost 4, with 14 bases in between. DNA of the CDR3: TGCAGCGTTTTAAGGGGGGGGCTCTATGGCTACACCTTC. This gives the protein CSVLRGGLYGYTF.

The chain carries TRBV19 and TRBJ2-3, with 14 bases identical to TRBD2. This CDR3 spans 16 amino acids. The V segment lost 4 bases and the J segment 5 bases; nucleotides outside the gene matches: 5. Germline assignment: CDR1 LNHDA and CDR2 SQIVND (reference sequence). CDR3 sequence reads: CASSKGLAGVVDTQYF. The CDR3 region has the DNA TGTGCCAGTAGTAAGGGACTAGCGGGAGTTGTAGATACGCAGTATTTT.

The chain combines TRBV24-1 with TRBJ1-2, with D possibly TRBD1 on 6 matching bases. Per the germline V gene, CDR1 is KGHDR and CDR2 is SFDVKD. The CDR3 totals 16 residues. V was clipped by 3 bases and J by 2 bases, with 15 bases between them. CDR3 sequence reads: CATSDPRGGQNYGYTF. CDR3 DNA sequence: TGTGCCACCAGTGATCCGAGGGGGGGCCAGAACTATGGCTACACCTTC.

The V call is TRBV18, the J call TRBJ1-3, with D unclear. Between the trimmed V and J ends, which lost 1 base and 0 bases, there was a span of 10 bases. This CDR3 contains 16 residues. Germline CDR1 reads KGHSH; CDR2 reads LQKENI. The CDR3 here is CASSPRPVDSGNTIYF. CDR3 sequence (DNA): TGTGCCAGCTCACCACGTCCGGTCGACTCTGGAAACACCATATATTTT.

This chain uses TRBV4-3 with TRBJ2-7; D ambiguous. V lost 0 bases and J 1 base, leaving 7 bases between the germline ends. Germline CDR1 reads LGHNA; CDR2 reads YSLEER. This CDR3 spans 14 amino acids. DNA for the CDR3: TGCGCCAGCAGCCAAGATGAGCGATCCTACGAGCAGTACTTC. Its translation is CASSQDERSYEQYF.

V and J are TRBV4-2 and TRBJ1-2; the match to TRBD1 covers 7 bases. This CDR3 is 17 amino acids long. The V segment lost 2 bases and the J segment 1 base; nucleotides outside the gene matches: 10. Germline V gene data show CDR1 as LGHNA and CDR2 as YNFKEQ. In DNA, the CDR3 is TGTGCCAGCAGCCAATCCTTCCGGGACAGCGTTAACTATGGCTACACCTTC. Protein sequence: CASSQSFRDSVNYGYTF.

This chain connects TRBV25-1 to TRBJ1-1; 7 bases fit TRBD1. The germline CDR1 and CDR2 sequences are MGHDK and SYGVNS. The length of the CDR3 is 17 residues. J lost 4 bases, V lost 5 bases, and 16 bases had no gene match. Here the CDR3 reads CASSSPFPQGSRTEAFF. The DNA of the CDR3 is TGTGCCAGCAGTTCCCCCTTCCCACAGGGGAGTCGCACTGAAGCTTTCTTT.

The chain recombines TRBV27 with TRBJ2-2; 8 bases line up with TRBD1. The germline CDR1 and CDR2 sequences are MNHEY and SMNVEV (reference sequence). CDR3 length: 14 residues. V shed 3 bases and J 4 bases; nucleotides not matched to a gene: 1. Here the CDR3 DNA reads TGTGCCAGCAGTTTTACAGGGGGCACCGGGGAGCTGTTTTTT. The encoded protein is CASSFTGGTGELFF.

This rearrangement joins TRBV6-5 to TRBJ1-1; perhaps TRBD1 as D (6 bases). V gave up 6 bases and J gave up 4 bases, with 18 bases separating them. The CDR3 consists of 15 residues. CDR1 is MNHEY and CDR2 is SVGAGI in the germline V gene. The CDR3 spells CASSREGGVGTEAFF. CDR3 DNA sequence: TGTGCCAGCAGCAGAGAAGGGGGGGTGGGCACTGAAGCTTTCTTT.

The chain carries TRBV30 and TRBJ2-7; 11 bases line up with TRBD1. This CDR3 spans 16 amino acids. The trim removed 0 bases at V and 7 bases at J, leaving 11 bases unmatched. Per the germline V gene, CDR1 is GTSNPN and CDR2 is SVGIG (reference sequence). The CDR3 loop reads CAWSVREPGTGGEQYF. In DNA form, the CDR3 reads TGTGCCTGGAGTGTGAGGGAACCCGGGACAGGGGGGGAGCAGTACTTC.